The 10 T cell receptor beta chains in this list originate from one sample, sequenced in a study of blood T cell repertoires in COVID-19. The table came from immunoSEQ multiplex PCR; TCRdb's copy has only in-frame clones and leaves some out. Here the sample spans about 61,000 clones, around 80% being singletons. Sequencing was carried out using peripheral blood. The receptors derive from a woman aged 70 to 79 with acute or convalescent COVID-19.

The CDR3 nucleotides read TGTGCCAGCAGTGAACCGTACTCCTACGAGCAGTACTTC. Protein: CASSEPYSYEQYF. This chain uses TRBV2 with TRBJ2-7, with D uncertain. This CDR3 contains 13 residues. V was clipped by 2 bases and J by 0 bases, with 5 bases between them. Germline V gene sequence: CDR1 SNHLY, CDR2 FYNNEI.

This rearrangement joins TRBV11-2 to TRBJ2-7; perhaps TRBD2 as D (5 bases). V lost 5 bases and J lost 0, with 14 bases in between. Germline assignment: CDR1 SGHAT and CDR2 FQNNGV. The CDR3 is 15 amino acids. The CDR3, as DNA: TGTGCCAGCAGCCACGTCGGGGTGAGCTCCTACGAGCAGTACTTC. This encodes CASSHVGVSSYEQYF. Using reference TRBV11-2 and TRBJ2-7 for the parts outside the CDR3, the full variable domain is EAGVAQSPRYKIIEKRQSVAFWCNPISGHATLYWYQQILGQGPKLLIQFQNNGVVDDSQLPKDRFSAERLKGVDSTLKIQPAKLEDSAVYLCASSHVGVSSYEQYFGPGTRLTVT.

The chain links TRBV20-1 to TRBJ2-3, with a tentative D call TRBD2 (7 bases). This CDR3 has 16 residues. Between the trimmed V and J ends, which lost 3 bases and 3 bases, there was a span of 19 bases. Germline CDR1 and CDR2: DFQATT and SNEGSKA (reference sequence). The CDR3 loop reads CSASRAPRGGTDTQYF. In DNA form, the CDR3 reads TGCAGTGCTAGTCGGGCCCCAAGGGGGGGAACAGATACGCAGTATTTT.

This chain connects TRBV5-6 to TRBJ2-2; 15 bases align to TRBD2. This CDR3 has 17 amino acids. The J segment lost 4 bases and the V segment lost 4 bases, leaving 5 bases of the junction unmatched. CDR1 SGHDT and CDR2 YYEEEE come from the germline V gene. The CDR3 region is CASSLGLAGGGTGELFF. The CDR3 DNA follows: TGTGCCAGCAGCCTGGGACTAGCGGGGGGCGGCACCGGGGAGCTGTTTTTT.

The chain uses TRBV18 and TRBJ2-2, with 9 bases matching TRBD2. This CDR3 has 16 amino acids. Germline assignment: CDR1 KGHSH and CDR2 LQKENI. The ends lost 2 bases at V and 3 bases at J; junction bases unmatched: 4. CDR3 in amino acids: CASSPYSGGDTGELFF. In DNA form, the CDR3 reads TGTGCCAGCTCACCATATAGCGGGGGAGACACCGGGGAGCTGTTTTTT.

The chain is built from TRBV12-3 or TRBV12-4 and TRBJ2-7, with TRBD1 as a possible D gene (5 bases). V was trimmed by 6 bases and J by 6 bases, leaving 12 bases between them. The CDR3 runs 12 residues. As DNA, the CDR3 is TGTGCCAGCAGCCGATGGGGCCGCGAGCAGTACTTC. Amino acids: CASSRWGREQYF.

This chain uses TRBV6-5 with TRBJ2-5, with D possibly TRBD1 on 6 matching bases. The CDR3 loop spans 13 amino acids. Germline assignment: CDR1 MNHEY and CDR2 SVGAGI. V dropped 6 bases and J dropped 0 bases, with 8 bases sitting between them. This CDR3 reads CASSNRDQETQYF. Here the CDR3 DNA reads TGTGCCAGCAGCAACAGGGACCAAGAGACCCAGTACTTC.

The chain couples TRBV9 to TRBJ2-2; D gene ambiguous. CDR3 size: 15 residues. Germline values: CDR1 SGDLS, CDR2 YYNGEE. V lost 2 bases to trimming and J lost 1 base, with 9 bases between them. This CDR3 is CASSVYAKNTGELFF. DNA for the CDR3: TGTGCCAGCAGCGTTTACGCTAAGAACACCGGGGAGCTGTTTTTT. Full variable domain (missing parts from reference TRBV9 and TRBJ2-2): DSGVTQTPKHLITATGQRVTLRCSPRSGDLSVYWYQQSLDQGLQFLIQYYNGEERAKGNILERFSAQQFPDLHSELNLSSLELGDSALYFCASSVYAKNTGELFFGEGSRLTVL.

The chain couples TRBV7-6 to TRBJ2-7, with 8 bases identical to TRBD1. The CDR3 sequence is 13 residues long. Losses at the gene ends were 5 bases for V and 3 bases for J; bases not matched to a gene: 3. Germline CDR1 and CDR2: SGHVS and FNYEAQ. The CDR3 DNA sequence: TGTGCCAGCAGCCCCGGACAGGGCTACGAGCAGTACTTC. This encodes CASSPGQGYEQYF.

Concerning this clone itself: This sample includes further DNA sequences coding for the same CDR3. The J gene is TRBJ2-5, the V gene TRBV5-1; D ambiguous. The length of the CDR3 is 13 residues. Trimming shortened V by 0 bases and J by 1 base, and 4 bases separated the two germline ends. Germline loops: CDR1 SGHRS, CDR2 YFSETQ. The CDR3 spells CASSLGAQETQYF. CDR3 sequence (DNA): TGCGCCAGCAGCTTGGGAGCCCAAGAGACCCAGTACTTC.